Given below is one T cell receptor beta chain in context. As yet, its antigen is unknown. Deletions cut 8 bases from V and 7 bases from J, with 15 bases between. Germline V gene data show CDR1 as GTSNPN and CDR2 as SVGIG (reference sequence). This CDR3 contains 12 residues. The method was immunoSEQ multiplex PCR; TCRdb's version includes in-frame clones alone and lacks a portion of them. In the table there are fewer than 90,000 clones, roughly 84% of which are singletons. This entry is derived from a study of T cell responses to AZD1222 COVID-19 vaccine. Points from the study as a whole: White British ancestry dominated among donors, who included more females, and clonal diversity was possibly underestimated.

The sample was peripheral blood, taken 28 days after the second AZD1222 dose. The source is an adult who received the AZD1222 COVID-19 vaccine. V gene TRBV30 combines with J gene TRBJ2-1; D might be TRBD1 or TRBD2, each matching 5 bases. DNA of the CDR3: TGTGCCCGGGACGGGCCTCGTAATGAGCAGTTCTTC. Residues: CARDGPRNEQFF.